These T cell receptor beta chains were read from a single sample in a study of shared clonotypes between healthy human individuals. Libraries were prepared by immunoSEQ multiplex PCR; TCRdb keeps only in-frame clonotypes and omits some of them. The table shows 2 million to 2.5 million clones, with roughly 93% occurring only once. The specimen sequenced was naive CD4+ T cells from PBMCs. Receptors were obtained from a man between 18 and 29 years old in good health. Some clones in this sample may be carry-over from other donors' samples. Both conserved end residues are part of each CDR3. The D gene is left open where the match is weak. Clone size, where shown, is once, few, many, or a class for clones that have expanded.

size: NA; D: NA; V: TRBV2; CDR3: CASSASGNTIYF
size: NA; D: NA; V: TRBV18; CDR3: CASSGRKNTEAFF
size: NA; D: NA; V: TRBV18; CDR3: CASSPSVTGTYEQYF
size: NA; D: NA; V: TRBV11-2; CDR3: CASSLVRTALEYGYTF
size: NA; D: TRBD1; V: TRBV27; CDR3: CASTSGTGNIQYF
size: NA; D: TRBD1; V: TRBV7-2; CDR3: CASSSGWDRAYEQYF
size: NA; D: NA; V: TRBV20-1; CDR3: CSRGRVHEAFF
size: once; D: NA; V: TRBV5-5; CDR3: CASSLSPSRNQPQHF
size: NA; D: TRBD1; V: TRBV5-6; CDR3: CASSPTGPTYEQYF
size: once; D: TRBD1; V: TRBV13; CDR3: CASSFVATGEDTQYF
size: NA; D: TRBD1; V: TRBV5-4; CDR3: CASSPNRQGGDTIYF
size: once; D: NA; V: TRBV5-1; CDR3: CASSSTVELFF
size: NA; D: NA; V: TRBV6-5; CDR3: CASSPDRGLFF
size: NA; D: TRBD1; V: TRBV7-2; CDR3: CASSLAMAGGENTIYF
size: NA; D: NA; V: TRBV5-1; CDR3: CASSFVRLSNEQFF
size: NA; D: NA; V: TRBV9; CDR3: CASSRTGTTGNTQYF
size: once; D: NA; V: TRBV6-1; CDR3: CASSVRQDSDQPQHF
size: NA; D: TRBD1; V: TRBV6-5; CDR3: CASTAGQGTGNTIYF
size: NA; D: NA; V: TRBV7-2; CDR3: CASSLGPPSTDTQYF
size: NA; D: NA; V: TRBV5-1; CDR3: CASSSDFLTDTQYF
size: NA; D: NA; V: TRBV19; CDR3: CASSIFGRTRYGYTF
size: NA; D: NA; V: TRBV6-5; CDR3: CASSYRAAYEQYF
size: NA; D: NA; V: TRBV5-1; CDR3: CASSTAGTRGETQYF
size: NA; D: TRBD2; V: TRBV6-1; CDR3: CASSEYGGSAKDEQYF
size: NA; D: TRBD1; V: TRBV10-3; CDR3: CAISVGQYNEQFF
size: NA; D: NA; V: TRBV6-5; CDR3: CASSPNYPTDTQYF
size: NA; D: NA; V: TRBV5-1; CDR3: CASSLEGDAGYNEQFF
size: NA; D: NA; V: TRBV5-1; CDR3: CASSVLASGANVLTF
size: NA; D: NA; V: TRBV7-2; CDR3: CASTASIGHEQFF
size: NA; D: NA; V: TRBV25-1; CDR3: CASSEYMGWETQYF
size: NA; D: NA; V: TRBV5-1; CDR3: CASSFPRESGEQYF
size: once; D: NA; V: TRBV25-1; CDR3: CASSGSGTDTQYF
size: NA; D: TRBD2; V: TRBV28; CDR3: CASSSPSTSGVSYEQYF
size: NA; D: NA; V: TRBV7-2; CDR3: CASSLQGGQPQHF
size: once; D: TRBD1; V: TRBV9; CDR3: CASSPSVPTGNTGELFF
size: NA; D: TRBD1; V: TRBV10-3; CDR3: CAISETTGQGGEAFF
size: NA; D: NA; V: TRBV11-2; CDR3: CASTSRDEQFF
size: NA; D: NA; V: TRBV5-1; CDR3: CASSFPGETQYF
size: NA; D: NA; V: TRBV6-1; CDR3: CALELQPGGEQYF
size: NA; D: TRBD2; V: TRBV27; CDR3: CASSSGSGRARWETQYF
size: NA; D: TRBD1; V: TRBV18; CDR3: CASSRLPDRTYEQYF
size: NA; D: TRBD2; V: TRBV7-6; CDR3: CASSLGLAGNNEQFF
size: NA; D: NA; V: TRBV10-3; CDR3: CAISETGSLSAEAFF
size: NA; D: NA; V: TRBV7-9; CDR3: CASSLGTGQVINQPQHF
size: NA; D: NA; V: TRBV27; CDR3: CASSSPGLGYYEQYF
size: NA; D: NA; V: TRBV4-3; CDR3: CASSPAGSLTYEQYF
size: NA; D: TRBD1; V: TRBV18; CDR3: CASSPNHQGEGYTF
size: NA; D: NA; V: TRBV6-1; CDR3: CASSVGTGELFF
size: NA; D: TRBD1; V: TRBV7-9; CDR3: CASSFWTGDEKLFF
size: NA; D: NA; V: TRBV7-3; CDR3: CASSPARSETQYF
size: NA; D: NA; V: TRBV7-3; CDR3: CASRPEGGELFF
size: NA; D: TRBD1; V: TRBV5-1; CDR3: CASSRDRTTGNTIYF
size: NA; D: NA; V: TRBV7-2; CDR3: CASSLRGGAGQPQHF
size: NA; D: NA; V: TRBV18; CDR3: CASSTLGGNYGYTF
size: NA; D: NA; V: TRBV5-1; CDR3: CASSRDGLTNTGELFF